This T cell receptor beta chain was recorded in a study of cytomegalovirus exposure and HLA in healthy donors. Notes on the study in general: Links to common viral pathogens appeared, in a later analysis, for several of the most significant clusters.

Worth noting for this clone: Its antigen is currently unknown.

Researchers ran the PCR with 60 Vbeta and 13 Jbeta primers. Sequencing was performed with immunoSEQ multiplex PCR; in TCRdb, only in-frame clones are kept and a portion is missing. In the table there are roughly 180,000 clones, 82% of which are singletons. Donors were ostensibly healthy at sampling, although undocumented immune exposures were probable. The receptor was isolated from a man in his forties or fifties in good health and CMV-seronegative. The sample taken for sequencing was PBMCs.

CDR3 amino acids: CASSLGFERQGNYEQYF. CDR3 sequence (DNA): TGTGCCAGCAGCTTGGGTTTTGAACGACAGGGAAACTACGAGCAGTACTTC. The chain joins TRBV5-8 to TRBJ2-7; 7 bases are shared with TRBD1. The CDR3 runs to 17 residues. Looked up from germline, CDR1 is SGHTS and CDR2 is YDEGEE. J gave up 3 bases and V 0 bases, and 12 bases lay outside the gene matches.